This T cell receptor (beta chain) stems from a study of shared clonotypes between healthy human individuals. This CDR3 has 14 amino acids. The V end was cut by 5 bases, the J end by 1 base, with 12 bases between. Germline CDR1 and CDR2: SGHTS and YDEGEE. Using about 0.2 ug DNA, about 30,000 T cell genomes, the sorted-subset replicate PCRs were run. The method was immunoSEQ multiplex PCR; TCRdb's version includes in-frame clones alone and lacks a portion of them. The sample shows millions of clones, approximately 94% of them seen only once. Naive CD8 populations comprised CD45RO-negative cells positively selected for CCR7, excluding terminally differentiated effector memory CD45RA+ cells.

This receptor was identified in a man between 18 and 29 years old in good health. The sequenced sample was naive CD8+ T cells sorted from blood. The chain joins TRBV5-8 to TRBJ2-5; D remains ambiguous. The CDR3 is CASSASVSQETQYF. In DNA, the CDR3 is TGTGCCAGCAGTGCTAGTGTCAGCCAAGAGACCCAGTACTTC.